A single sample gave rise to the 5 T cell receptor beta chains below, sequenced in a study of T cell responses to AZD1222 COVID-19 vaccine. The method was immunoSEQ multiplex PCR; TCRdb's version includes in-frame clones alone and lacks a portion of them. In the table there are about 190,000 clones, about nine tenths of which are singletons. The sequenced sample was peripheral blood, obtained on day 0 of AZD1222 vaccination. These receptors all stem from an adult in good health.

The rearrangement links TRBV19 to TRBJ2-2; 8 nucleotides align to TRBD2. Germline CDR1 LNHDA, CDR2 SQIVND (reference sequence). This CDR3 spans 21 amino acids. The ends lost 2 bases at V and 6 bases at J; junction bases unmatched: 23. In DNA form, the CDR3 reads TGTGCCAGTAGTATAATTCGGAGGGCTAGCGGGTTTCAAAATAGGGCCGGGGAGCTGTTTTTT. This codes for CASSIIRRASGFQNRAGELFF.

The chain carries TRBV27 and TRBJ2-7, with 16 bases lining up with TRBD2. Germline CDR1 and CDR2: MNHEY and SMNVEV (reference sequence). The V gene end was trimmed by 4 bases and the J gene end by 5 bases; junction bases not matched to a gene: 8. This CDR3 has 17 residues. CDR3 loop: CASSWGLAGGTTHEQYF. As DNA, the CDR3 is TGTGCCAGCAGTTGGGGACTAGCGGGAGGGACCACCCACGAGCAGTACTTC.

The V gene is TRBV10-3, the J gene TRBJ2-7; no reliable D call. The V gene lost 2 bases and the J gene lost 6 bases, with 11 bases spanning the gap. Germline V gives CDR1 ENHRY, CDR2 SYGVKD. There are 13 residues in the CDR3. The CDR3 DNA is TGTGCCATCAGTGAGGTCAGGATAGGCGAGCAGTACTTC. Protein product: CAISEVRIGEQYF.

The J gene is TRBJ2-3, the V gene TRBV19; 7 bases line up with TRBD2. J gave up 5 bases and V 3 bases, and 8 bases lay outside the gene matches. The CDR3 contains 15 residues. Looked up from germline, CDR1 is LNHDA and CDR2 is SQIVND (reference sequence). The CDR3 DNA follows: TGTGCCAGTAGTATTGGTCCAGCGGGGCAAGATACGCAGTATTTT. Translated, it gives CASSIGPAGQDTQYF.

The chain has TRBV12-3 or TRBV12-4 and TRBJ1-1; weak D call: TRBD1 (6 bases). CDR3 length: 13 amino acids. Deletions cut 7 bases from V and 3 bases from J, with 12 bases between. The CDR3 sequence is CASIYRVDTEAFF. CDR3 in DNA: TGTGCCAGCATCTACAGGGTGGACACTGAAGCTTTCTTT.